This T cell receptor beta chain was identified during a study of T cells in Graves' hyperthyroidism and ophthalmopathy. The CDR3 regions of TCR beta were amplified from RNA transcripts. The HTBI primer set was used in a first-round RT-PCR of the TCR CDR3. In TCRdb, the multiplex PCR reads were re-called with MiXCR into one record per CDR3 protein. Among some 770,000 distinct CDR3 sequences listed, approximately 16% were seen once. In its sample, this clonotype was seen many times. Antigen unknown. Study-wide results and limits: Prediction of ophthalmopathy progression came a median around 7.1 months pre-onset.

Trimming removed 6 bases from V and 8 bases from J; junction bases left unmatched: 12. The germline V gene has CDR1 SGHTA and CDR2 FQGNSA. There are 16 residues in the CDR3. Sequenced sample: blood. This chain uses TRBV7-2 with TRBJ2-2; TRBD2 matches 10 bases. The clonotype comes from a man in his late teens or twenties with Graves' hyperthyroidism. CDR3 amino acids: CASSPTWLAGAGELFF. Written as DNA, the CDR3 is TGTGCCAGCAGTCCTACCTGGCTAGCGGGAGCGGGGGAGCTGTTTTTT.